These 10 T cell receptor beta chains were sequenced from one sample in a study of T-cell memory formation after mild COVID-19. TCRdb used MiXCR to reprocess the 5' RACE reads, holding one entry per CDR3 protein. The sample contains fewer than 500,000 distinct CDR3 sequences, roughly 25% of which appear only once. The sequenced material came from PBMCs or a T cell subset sorted from them (not recorded which). Receptors originate from an adult woman who had mild COVID-19 (a few samples of this study predate the infection). Cell type and time point are not known.

The rearrangement joins TRBV4-3 to TRBJ2-5, with D possibly being TRBD1 or TRBD2 (5 bases each). The CDR3 has 15 amino acids. CDR1 is LGHNA, CDR2 YSLEER, per germline. V lost 6 bases and J lost 3, with 17 bases in between. CDR3 DNA sequence: TGCGCCAGCAGTTACTACCCAGTGGGGGAAGAGACCCAGTACTTC. It yields the protein CASSYYPVGEETQYF.

CDR3 loop: CASTWTGRTEAFF. The CDR3 bases are TGTGCCAGCACCTGGACAGGGCGAACTGAAGCTTTCTTT. This chain connects TRBV12-3 or TRBV12-4 to TRBJ1-1; 8 bases are shared with TRBD1. V lost 7 bases and J lost 5; bases outside the gene matches: 6. This CDR3 spans 13 amino acids.

This clonotype was observed a handful of times. V and J are TRBV19 and TRBJ2-5, with D tentatively TRBD1 or TRBD2 (5 bases each). The germline V and J ends were trimmed by 5 bases and 3 bases, with 16 bases remaining between them. CDR3 length: 15 residues. Germline values: CDR1 LNHDA, CDR2 SQIVND (reference sequence). CDR3 DNA sequence: TGTGCCAGTAGTGAGACCGGGACGGGCAAAGAGACCCAGTACTTC. This codes for CASSETGTGKETQYF. Drawing the rest from reference TRBV19 and TRBJ2-5, the complete variable domain is DGGITQSPKYLFRKEGQNVTLSCEQNLNHDAMYWYRQDPGQGLRLIYYSQIVNDFQKGDIAEGYSVSREKKESFPLTVTSAQKNPTAFYLCASSETGTGKETQYFGPGTRLLVL.

The chain carries TRBV29-1 and TRBJ1-3; D not resolved. There are 11 residues in the CDR3. V was pared by 2 bases and J by 4 bases, with 3 bases between. Germline V gene data show CDR1 as SQVTM and CDR2 as ANQGSEA. CDR3: CSVELGNTIYF. In DNA, the CDR3 is TGCAGCGTTGAATTGGGAAACACCATATATTTT.

Only a few counts were recorded for this clonotype. The chain links TRBV7-9 to TRBJ1-1; no definite D call. This CDR3 spans 15 amino acids. V gave up 1 base and J gave up 4 bases, with 13 bases separating them. Germline-derived CDR1 and CDR2 are SEHNR and FQNEAQ (reference sequence). This CDR3 is CASSLDRGSGTEAFF. CDR3 nucleotide sequence: TGTGCCAGCAGCTTAGATCGGGGTTCCGGCACTGAAGCTTTCTTT. The complete variable domain, with remaining parts taken from reference TRBV7-9 and TRBJ1-1, reads DTGVSQNPRHKITKRGQNVTFRCDPISEHNRLYWYRQTLGQGPEFLTYFQNEAQLEKSRLLSDRFSAERPKGSFSTLEIQRTEQGDSAMYLCASSLDRGSGTEAFFGQGTRLTVV.

The chain couples TRBV6-5 to TRBJ1-6, with 9 bases fitting TRBD1. The V gene's germline CDR1 is MNHEY and CDR2 SVGAGI. There are 15 residues in the CDR3. The junction had 13 bases not matched to a gene; V was cut back by 6 bases and J by 13 bases. Here the CDR3 reads CASRETGGNLFPLHF. The CDR3 DNA sequence: TGTGCCAGCAGGGAGACAGGGGGTAACTTGTTCCCCCTCCACTTT.

CDR3 protein: CASSVELAAYEQYF. Written as DNA, the CDR3 is TGTGCCAGCAGCGTCGAGCTAGCGGCCTACGAGCAGTACTTC. The chain links TRBV27 to TRBJ2-7, with 7 bases lining up with TRBD2. Losses at the gene ends were 6 bases for V and 2 bases for J; bases not matched to a gene: 7. Germline-derived CDR1 and CDR2 are MNHEY and SMNVEV (reference sequence). This CDR3 has 14 amino acids.

The chain uses TRBV5-4 and TRBJ2-1, with TRBD1 matching over 12 bases. J gave up 9 bases and V 1 base, and 5 bases lay outside the gene matches. From germline, CDR1 is SGHNT and CDR2 YYREEE (reference sequence). The CDR3 loop spans 15 amino acids. The CDR3 sequence: CASSLPGQGAGEQFF. DNA of the CDR3: TGTGCCAGCAGCTTGCCGGGACAGGGGGCGGGTGAGCAGTTCTTC.

This clonotype has just a few counts. CDR3 protein: CASTIRPGLAGLDTQYF. CDR3 sequence (DNA): TGTGCCAGCACCATCCGACCGGGACTAGCGGGATTAGATACGCAGTATTTT. The rearrangement uses TRBV11-2 and TRBJ2-3; 13 bases map to TRBD2. V lost 7 bases and J lost 5; bases outside the gene matches: 12. The CDR3 extends over 17 amino acids. Germline values: CDR1 SGHAT, CDR2 FQNNGV.

The J gene is TRBJ2-7, the V gene TRBV5-1; 10 bases are shared with TRBD2. This CDR3 is built from 16 residues. Germline CDR1 and CDR2: SGHRS and YFSETQ. Trimming at V came to 0 bases and at J to 5 bases, leaving 8 bases not matched to a gene. The CDR3, as DNA: TGCGCCAGCAGCTTGGCCCCGGCTAGCGGGGGTAACGAGCAGTACTTC. This sequence encodes CASSLAPASGGNEQYF. Together with reference TRBV5-1 and TRBJ2-7, the CDR3 gives the full variable domain: KAGVTQTPRYLIKTRGQQVTLSCSPISGHRSVSWYQQTPGQGLQFLFEYFSETQRNKGNFPGRFSGRQFSNSRSEMNVSTLELGDSALYLCASSLAPASGGNEQYFGPGTRLTVT.